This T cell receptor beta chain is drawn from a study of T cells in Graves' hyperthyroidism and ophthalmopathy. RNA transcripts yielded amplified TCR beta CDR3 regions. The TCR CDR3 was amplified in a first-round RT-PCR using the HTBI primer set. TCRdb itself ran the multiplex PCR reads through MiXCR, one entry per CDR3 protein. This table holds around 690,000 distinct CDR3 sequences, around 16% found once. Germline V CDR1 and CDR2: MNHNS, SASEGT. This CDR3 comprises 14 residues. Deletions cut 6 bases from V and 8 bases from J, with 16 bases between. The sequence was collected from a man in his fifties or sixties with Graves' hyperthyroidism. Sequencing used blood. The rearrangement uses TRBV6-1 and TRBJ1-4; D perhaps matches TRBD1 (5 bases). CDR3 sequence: CASSGAAGREKLFF. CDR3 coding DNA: TGTGCCAGCAGCGGGGCCGCAGGGCGAGAAAAACTGTTTTTT.